The text below deals with one T cell receptor beta chain. Its antigen is currently unknown. These data belong to a study of shared clonotypes between healthy human individuals. The overall study: Used for every donor were three CD4 naive, three CD4 memory, two CD8 naive and one CD8 memory plate. Study-wide points: Relative to their counterparts shared across all four donors, non-shared clonotypes exhibited diminished generation probabilities.

An even split of each subset's genomic DNA across several immunoSEQ plates was performed. Clones were read by immunoSEQ multiplex PCR, and TCRdb kept only the in-frame ones, dropping some. Found here are some 2,400,000 clones, 90% to 97% of them singletons; the top ten hold roughly 0.13%. Trimming took 0 bases from V and 7 from J, leaving 12 bases between them. Germline V CDR1 and CDR2: LNHNV, YYDKDF (reference sequence). The CDR3 totals 15 residues. The TCR comes from a man aged 18-30 years in good health. The sequenced sample consisted of naive CD4+ T cells sorted from blood. Subset described: CD45RA+ positively selected. The chain joins TRBV15 to TRBJ1-4; D not certain. CDR3 coding DNA: TGTGCCACCAGCAGAGAGCCCCAGACAAGTGAAAAACTGTTTTTT. This sequence encodes CATSREPQTSEKLFF.